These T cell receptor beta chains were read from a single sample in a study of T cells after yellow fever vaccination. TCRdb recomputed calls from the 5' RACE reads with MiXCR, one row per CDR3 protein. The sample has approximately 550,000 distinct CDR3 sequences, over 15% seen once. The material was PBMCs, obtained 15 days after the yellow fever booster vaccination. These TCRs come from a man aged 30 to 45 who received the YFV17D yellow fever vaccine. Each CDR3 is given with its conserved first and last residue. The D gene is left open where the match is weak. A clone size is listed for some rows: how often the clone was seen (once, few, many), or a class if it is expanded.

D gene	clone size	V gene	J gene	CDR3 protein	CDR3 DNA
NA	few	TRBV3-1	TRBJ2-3	CASSQESQPVSDTQYF	TGTGCCAGCAGCCAAGAAAGTCAGCCAGTTTCAGATACGCAGTATTTT
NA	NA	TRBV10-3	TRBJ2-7	CAISVKVSSYEQYF	TGTGCCATCAGTGTTAAGGTATCCTCCTACGAGCAGTACTTC
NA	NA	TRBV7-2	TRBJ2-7	CASSLLMGTYSEQYF	TGTGCCAGCAGCTTGCTTATGGGGACCTACAGCGAGCAGTACTTC
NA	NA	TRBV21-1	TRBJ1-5	CASSKEGTSNQPQHF	TGTGCCAGCAGCAAAGAGGGCACTAGCAATCAGCCCCAGCATTTT
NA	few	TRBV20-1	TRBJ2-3	CSASRGPDTQYF	TGCAGTGCTAGCAGGGGACCAGATACGCAGTATTTT
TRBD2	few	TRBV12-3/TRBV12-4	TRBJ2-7	CASTLGLAGGQQYF	TGTGCCAGCACCTTAGGACTAGCGGGAGGGCAGCAGTACTTC
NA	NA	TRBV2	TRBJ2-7	CASSEATRGASEQYF	TGTGCCAGCAGTGAAGCCACCCGAGGGGCGAGCGAGCAGTACTTC
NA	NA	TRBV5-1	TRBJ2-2	CASSGAEYGELFF	TGCGCCAGCAGCGGGGCAGAATACGGGGAGCTGTTTTTT
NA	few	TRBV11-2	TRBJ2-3	CASSLDARGILTDTQYF	TGTGCCAGCAGCTTAGATGCGAGGGGGATACTCACAGATACGCAGTATTTT
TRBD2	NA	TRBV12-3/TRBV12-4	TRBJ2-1	CASSSAGGPDEQFF	TGTGCCAGCAGTTCAGCGGGAGGGCCAGATGAGCAGTTCTTC
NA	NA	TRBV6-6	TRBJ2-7	CASSAQLDGEQYF	TGTGCCAGCAGTGCACAACTAGACGGAGAGCAGTACTTC
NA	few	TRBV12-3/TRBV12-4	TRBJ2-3	CASGPQGGRTQYF	TGTGCCAGCGGCCCTCAGGGGGGACGTACGCAGTATTTT
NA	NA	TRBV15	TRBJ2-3	CATSRAGDGGSDTQYF	TGTGCCACCAGCAGAGCTGGGGACGGAGGTTCAGATACGCAGTATTTT
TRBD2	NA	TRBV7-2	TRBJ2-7	CASSLAARTYEKYF	TGTGCCAGCAGTCTAGCGGCTAGAACCTACGAGAAGTACTTC
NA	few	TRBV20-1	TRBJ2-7	CSARQVNYEQYF	TGCAGTGCTCGACAGGTTAACTACGAGCAGTACTTC
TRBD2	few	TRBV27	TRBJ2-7	CASSPERELGEQYF	TGTGCCAGCAGTCCAGAGCGGGAGCTGGGCGAGCAGTACTTC
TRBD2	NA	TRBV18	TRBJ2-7	CASSPGIPERLAEQYF	TGTGCCAGCTCACCGGGAATCCCGGAAAGACTAGCTGAGCAGTACTTC